A selection of T cell receptor beta chains follows, all from one sample in a study of T-cell reconstitution after alpha-beta-depleted transplantation in children. TCRdb analysed the PCR reads with MiXCR anew, one entry per CDR3 protein. The sample records some 200,000 distinct CDR3 sequences, around 8.4% being singletons. The sequenced sample was PBMCs, mostly from graft donor cells, obtained 360 days after TCRalphabeta/CD19-depleted stem cell transplant. The receptor source for this set is a male patient aged 2 to 9 who had a stem cell transplant for acute myeloid leukemia, so the T cells may come from the graft donor. Each CDR3 is given with its conserved first and last residue. Each record gives: D gene, J gene, clone size, V gene, CDR3 protein, CDR3 DNA. D genes are given only for firm matches. Size is stated for part of the rows, as once, few or many counts, or as a class when the clone is expanded.

TRBD2	TRBJ2-2	few	TRBV6-2/TRBV6-3	CASSLSGKNTGELFF	TGTGCCAGCAGCCTTAGCGGGAAAAACACCGGGGAGCTGTTTTTT
NA	TRBJ1-6	many	TRBV12-3/TRBV12-4	CASSGWRASPLHF	TGTGCCAGCAGTGGGTGGAGGGCTTCACCCCTCCACTTT
NA	TRBJ2-1	few	TRBV20-1	CSARTRGSLNEQFF	TGCAGTGCAAGAACTAGGGGAAGTCTCAATGAGCAGTTCTTC
NA	TRBJ2-5	few	TRBV20-1	CSASTKGRETQYF	TGCAGTGCTAGTACCAAGGGGCGAGAGACCCAGTACTTC
NA	TRBJ1-5	few	TRBV5-5	CASSLEVLRGQPQHF	TGTGCCAGCAGCTTGGAGGTGCTCAGGGGACAGCCCCAGCATTTT
NA	TRBJ2-1	NA	TRBV20-1	CSAQGGQEQFF	TGCAGTGCTCAGGGGGGACAGGAGCAGTTCTTC
TRBD1	TRBJ2-1	few	TRBV5-1	CASIDSPQGAYNEQFF	TGCGCCAGCATCGATTCCCCCCAGGGGGCCTACAATGAGCAGTTCTTC
NA	TRBJ1-1	many	TRBV18	CASSPGNTEAFF	TGTGCCAGCTCACCAGGGAACACTGAAGCTTTCTTT
TRBD1	TRBJ1-5	NA	TRBV4-1	CASSRQGSNQPQHF	TGCGCCAGCAGCCGACAGGGTTCAAATCAGCCCCAGCATTTT
NA	TRBJ1-5	NA	TRBV5-8	CDSSLFRRTNSNQPQHF	TGTGACAGCAGCTTGTTTAGGCGGACAAACAGCAATCAGCCCCAGCATTTT
TRBD2	TRBJ2-7	many	TRBV5-1	CASSPYDGRGYEQYF	TGCGCCAGCAGCCCCTACGACGGGAGGGGCTACGAGCAGTACTTC
TRBD1	TRBJ2-7	many	TRBV12-3/TRBV12-4	CASSLGTGIYEQYF	TGTGCCAGCAGTTTGGGGACAGGGATTTACGAGCAGTACTTC
NA	TRBJ1-6	many	TRBV12-3/TRBV12-4	CASRELSSYNSPLHF	TGTGCCAGCAGGGAACTGAGCTCCTATAATTCACCCCTCCACTTT
TRBD1	TRBJ1-1	NA	TRBV9	CASSVEPQGARTEAFF	TGTGCCAGCAGCGTCGAACCTCAGGGGGCGCGTACTGAAGCTTTCTTT
NA	TRBJ1-2	many	TRBV6-5	CASRASWDTDYGYTF	TGTGCCAGCAGGGCGAGCTGGGACACGGACTATGGCTACACCTTC
NA	TRBJ2-1	NA	TRBV5-1	CASSLGGSGEQFF	TGCGCCAGCAGCTTGGGGGGGTCAGGTGAGCAGTTCTTC